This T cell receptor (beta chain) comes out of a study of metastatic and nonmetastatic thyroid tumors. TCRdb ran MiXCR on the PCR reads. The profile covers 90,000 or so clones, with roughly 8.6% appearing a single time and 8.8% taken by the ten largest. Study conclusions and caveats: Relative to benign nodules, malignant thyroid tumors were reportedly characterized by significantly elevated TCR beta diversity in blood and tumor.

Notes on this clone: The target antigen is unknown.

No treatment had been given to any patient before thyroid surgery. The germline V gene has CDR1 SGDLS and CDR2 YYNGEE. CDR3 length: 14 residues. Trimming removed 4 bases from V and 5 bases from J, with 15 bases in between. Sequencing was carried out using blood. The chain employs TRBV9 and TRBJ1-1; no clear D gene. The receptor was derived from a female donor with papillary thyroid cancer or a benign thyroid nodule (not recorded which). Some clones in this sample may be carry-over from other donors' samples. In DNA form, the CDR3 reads TGTGCCAGCAGCCCTGGAATAGAGACAACTGAAGCTTTCTTT. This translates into CASSPGIETTEAFF.